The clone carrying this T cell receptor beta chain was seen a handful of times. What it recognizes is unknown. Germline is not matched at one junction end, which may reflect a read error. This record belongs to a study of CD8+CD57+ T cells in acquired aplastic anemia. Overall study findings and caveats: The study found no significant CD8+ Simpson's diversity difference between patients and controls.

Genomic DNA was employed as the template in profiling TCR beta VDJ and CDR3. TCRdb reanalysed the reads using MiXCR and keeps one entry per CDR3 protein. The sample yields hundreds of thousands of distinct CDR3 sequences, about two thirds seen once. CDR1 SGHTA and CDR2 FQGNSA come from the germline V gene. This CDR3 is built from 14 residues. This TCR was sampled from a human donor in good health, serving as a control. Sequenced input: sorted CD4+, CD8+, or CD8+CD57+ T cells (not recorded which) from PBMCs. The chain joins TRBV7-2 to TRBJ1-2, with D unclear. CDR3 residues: CASSLAGRNTEAFF. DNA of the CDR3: TGTGCCAGCAGCTTAGCAGGACGGAACACTGAAGCTTTCTTC.